Below, 5 T cell receptor beta chains from the same sample are listed, as sequenced in a study of glioma-infiltrating T cells. Amplification of TCR alpha and beta CDR3 regions from RNA used iRepertoire nested multiplex PCR. Each CDR3 protein is one row after TCRdb ran MiXCR on the multiplex PCR reads. Counted here are a few hundred thousand distinct CDR3 sequences, approximately 42% occurring once; the ten biggest clones make up about 11%. Sequenced input: glioma tissue, nonneoplastic brain tissue, or PBMCs (not recorded which). These receptors all stem from a human donor with low-grade glioma or glioblastoma, undergoing nonglioma brain surgery, or in good health (not recorded which).

Of note for this clonotype: A read error is possible here, since a much larger clone lies one base away. The chain links TRBV6-2 or TRBV6-3 to TRBJ2-1; D is unclear. From germline, CDR1 is MNHEY and CDR2 SVGEGT. The CDR3 spans 12 residues. The CDR3 region is CASSYPLNEQSF. The CDR3 nucleotides are TGTGCCAGCAGTTACCCCCTCAATGAGCAGTCCTTC.

In DNA, the CDR3 is TGTGCCAGCAGTTCCATTGACAGGGCCCTGACTAACTATGGCTACACCTTC. Its translation is CASSSIDRALTNYGYTF. The J gene is TRBJ1-2, the V gene TRBV28; 7 bases fit TRBD1. After removal of 4 bases from V and 0 bases from J, the junction contained 11 bases not matched to a gene. The V gene's germline CDR1 is MDHEN and CDR2 SYDVKM. There are 17 residues in the CDR3.

This clonotype was seen more than once but under ten times. V gene TRBV20-1 combines with J gene TRBJ1-5; possibly TRBD1 for D (5 bases). CDR1 is DFQATT, CDR2 SNEGSKA, per germline (reference sequence). Trimming took 0 bases from V and 5 from J, leaving 11 bases between them. This CDR3 region has 14 residues. The CDR3: CSARDRQGYQPQHF. Here the CDR3 DNA reads TGCAGTGCTAGAGATCGCCAGGGATATCAGCCCCAGCATTTT.

The gene calls are TRBV28 and TRBJ2-7, with D tentatively TRBD1 (5 bases). V lost 8 bases, J lost 0 bases, and 8 bases lay in between. The CDR3 covers 12 residues. Germline assignment: CDR1 MDHEN and CDR2 SYDVKM. The CDR3 sequence is CASYDSSYEQYF. In DNA form, the CDR3 reads TGTGCCAGCTATGACAGCTCCTACGAGCAGTACTTC.

In this sample, this clonotype turned up a few times. The DNA for the CDR3 is TGTGCCAGCAGGCGGGAGTCCCTCTCCTACAATGAGCAGTTCTTC. It encodes CASRRESLSYNEQFF. The rearrangement links TRBV6-1 to TRBJ2-1; 7 bases agree with TRBD2. From germline, CDR1 is MNHNS and CDR2 SASEGT. CDR3 length equals 15 residues. J lost 0 bases, V lost 6 bases, and 5 bases had no gene match.